The 5 T cell receptor beta chains given below trace back to one sample, sequenced in a study of breast tumors, draining lymph nodes, adjacent tissues (TCRdb year 2016). Library preparation employed multiplex PCR. Sequenced using an Illumina HiSeq 2000. Using fastp trimming at Q25 and MiXCR clonotype assembly, TCRdb reanalyzed the public sequencing data and kept in-frame beta chains. Rows are combined by CDR3 protein, so each entry shows the most common genes and DNA. For this sample there are around 140,000 distinct CDR3 sequences; about a fifth appear just once. Jointly, the top ten make up around 2.6% of the sample. The axillary draining lymph nodes of breast cancer patients were the source of the lymph node samples. Sequenced material: axillary lymph node tissue. These receptors were collected from a female donor with breast cancer. Some clones in this sample may be carry-over from other donors' samples.

V gene TRBV28 combines with J gene TRBJ2-1; TRBD1 matches at 9 bases. V gave up 5 bases and J gave up 1 base; unmatched junction bases: 3. The CDR3 is 15 residues long. CDR1 is MDHEN and CDR2 is SYDVKM in the germline V gene. CDR3 residues: CASSQTGGSYNEQFF. The CDR3 region has the DNA TGTGCCAGCAGTCAGACAGGGGGATCCTACAATGAGCAGTTCTTC.

This clonotype was detected ten times or more. The chain has TRBV19 and TRBJ2-7; TRBD1 matches 9 bases. Germline values: CDR1 LNHDA, CDR2 SQIVND (reference sequence). The trim removed 1 base at V and 0 bases at J, leaving 1 base unmatched. The CDR3 covers 15 residues. This CDR3 reads CASSIVQGASYEQYF. CDR3 DNA sequence: TGTGCCAGTAGTATAGTACAGGGGGCCTCCTACGAGCAGTACTTC.

V usage is TRBV15 and J usage is TRBJ2-5; D ambiguous. CDR3 length: 12 amino acids. CDR1 is LNHNV and CDR2 is YYDKDF in the germline V gene (reference sequence). V was trimmed by 1 base and J by 5 bases, leaving 5 bases between them. CDR3 protein: CATSRGPETQYF. DNA of the CDR3: TGTGCCACCAGCAGAGGCCCGGAGACCCAGTACTTC.

This clonotype showed up many times. J is TRBJ1-6 and V is TRBV6-1; possibly TRBD1 for D (5 bases). The CDR3 loop spans 15 amino acids. Germline CDR1 and CDR2: MNHNS and SASEGT. Trimming pared 4 bases from V and 11 bases from J, leaving 18 bases between. The CDR3 here is CASSVGREYSAPLHF. The CDR3 coding sequence is TGTGCCAGCAGTGTGGGCAGGGAATATTCGGCACCCCTCCACTTT.

In this sample, this clonotype turned up many times. J is TRBJ1-2 and V is TRBV2, with 7 bases fitting TRBD1. The junction had 1 base not matched to a gene; V was cut back by 7 bases and J by 2 bases. Germline V gene sequence: CDR1 SNHLY, CDR2 FYNNEI. There are 12 residues in the CDR3. The CDR3 DNA sequence: TGTGCCAGCAAGGGACAGAACTATGGCTACACCTTC. Its translation is CASKGQNYGYTF. The full variable domain, completed using reference TRBV2 and TRBJ1-2, is EPEVTQTPSHQVTQMGQEVILRCVPISNHLYFYWYRQILGQKVEFLVSFYNNEISEKSEIFDDQFSVERPDGSNFTLKIRSTKLEDSAMYFCASKGQNYGYTFGSGTRLTVV.